This T cell receptor beta chain comes out of a study of blood T cell repertoires in COVID-19. In the study overall: Some COVID-19 samples were acute and others convalescent; all came from the United States, Italy and Spain. The cDNA or gDNA used as material had been derived from T cells, B-cell-depleted T cells, or PBMCs.

In the original processing: For nucleated cells, counts were estimated from reference gene primer amplification. Clones were read by immunoSEQ multiplex PCR, and TCRdb kept only the in-frame ones, dropping some. The D gene and trimming were derived from the DNA, and the V and J assignments and clone size from that table. The sample includes 110,000 or so clones, less than 85% of them seen just once. The specimen was peripheral blood. This sequence was found in a man between 45 and 60 years old with acute or convalescent COVID-19.

Here the CDR3 reads CASSPLFPSGGSSYNEQFF. CDR3 DNA: TGTGCCAGCAGCCCGCTCTTTCCTAGCGGGGGGTCCTCCTACAATGAGCAGTTCTTC. The chain joins TRBV3-1 (or the pseudogene TRBV3-2) to TRBJ2-1; 11 nucleotides match TRBD2. Unmatched junction bases numbered 11, after V lost 4 bases and J lost 0 bases. CDR1 is LGHDT and CDR2 is YNNKEL in the germline V gene (reference sequence). This CDR3 contains 19 residues.